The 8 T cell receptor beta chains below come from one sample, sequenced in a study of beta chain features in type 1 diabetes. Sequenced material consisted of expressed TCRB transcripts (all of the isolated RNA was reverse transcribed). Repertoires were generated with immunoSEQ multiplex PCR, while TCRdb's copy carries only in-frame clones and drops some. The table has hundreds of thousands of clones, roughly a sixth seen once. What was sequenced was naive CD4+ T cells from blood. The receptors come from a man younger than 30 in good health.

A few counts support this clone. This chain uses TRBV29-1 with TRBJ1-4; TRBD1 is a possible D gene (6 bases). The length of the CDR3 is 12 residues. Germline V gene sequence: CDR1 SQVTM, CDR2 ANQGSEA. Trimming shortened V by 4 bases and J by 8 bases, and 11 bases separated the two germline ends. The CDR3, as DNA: TGCAGCGTTGCAGGGGATGGGGAAAAACTGTTTTTT. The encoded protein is CSVAGDGEKLFF.

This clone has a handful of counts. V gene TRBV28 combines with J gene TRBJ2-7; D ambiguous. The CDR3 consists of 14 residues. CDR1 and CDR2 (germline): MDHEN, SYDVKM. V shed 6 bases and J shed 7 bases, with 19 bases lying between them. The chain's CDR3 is CASSESGPVAEQYF. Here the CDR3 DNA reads TGTGCCAGCAGCGAATCCGGCCCGGTGGCGGAGCAGTACTTC.

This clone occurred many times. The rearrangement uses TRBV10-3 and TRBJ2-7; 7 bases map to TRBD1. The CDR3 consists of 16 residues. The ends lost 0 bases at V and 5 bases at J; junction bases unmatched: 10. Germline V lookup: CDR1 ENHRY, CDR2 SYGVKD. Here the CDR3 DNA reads TGTGCCATCAGTGAGTCGGGGTCAGGGGGAACCCACGAGCAGTACTTC. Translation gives CAISESGSGGTHEQYF.

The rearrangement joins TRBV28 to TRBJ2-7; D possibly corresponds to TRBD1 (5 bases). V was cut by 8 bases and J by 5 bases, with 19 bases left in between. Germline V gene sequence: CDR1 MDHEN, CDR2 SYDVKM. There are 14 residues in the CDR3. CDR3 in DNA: TGTGCCAGCGGAAAACAGGACCGCTTCCACGAGCAGTACTTC. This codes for CASGKQDRFHEQYF.

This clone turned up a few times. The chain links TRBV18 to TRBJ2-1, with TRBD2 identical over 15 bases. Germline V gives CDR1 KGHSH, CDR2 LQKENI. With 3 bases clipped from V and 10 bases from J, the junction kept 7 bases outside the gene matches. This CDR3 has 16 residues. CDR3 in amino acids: CASSPSAGLAGGEQFF. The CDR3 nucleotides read TGTGCCAGCTCACCTTCGGCCGGACTAGCGGGAGGGGAGCAGTTCTTC.

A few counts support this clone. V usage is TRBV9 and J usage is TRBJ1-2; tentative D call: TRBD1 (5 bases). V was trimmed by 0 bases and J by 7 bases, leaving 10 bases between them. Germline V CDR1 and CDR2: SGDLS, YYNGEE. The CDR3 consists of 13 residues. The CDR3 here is CASSVGQGGGYTF. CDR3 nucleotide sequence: TGTGCCAGCAGCGTAGGGCAGGGTGGTGGCTACACCTTC.

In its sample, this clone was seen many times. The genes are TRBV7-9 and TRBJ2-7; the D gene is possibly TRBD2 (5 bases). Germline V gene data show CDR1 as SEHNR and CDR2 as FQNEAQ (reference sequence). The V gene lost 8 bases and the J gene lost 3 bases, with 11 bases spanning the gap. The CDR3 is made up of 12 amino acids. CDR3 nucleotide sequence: TGTGCCAGCTCGGGGTCGGGCTACGAGCAGTACTTC. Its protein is CASSGSGYEQYF.

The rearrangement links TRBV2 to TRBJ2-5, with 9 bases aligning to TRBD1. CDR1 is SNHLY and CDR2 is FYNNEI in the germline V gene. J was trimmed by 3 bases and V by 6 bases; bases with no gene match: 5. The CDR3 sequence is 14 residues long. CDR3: CASSRDRVKETQYF. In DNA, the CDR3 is TGTGCCAGCAGCCGGGACAGGGTGAAAGAGACCCAGTACTTC.